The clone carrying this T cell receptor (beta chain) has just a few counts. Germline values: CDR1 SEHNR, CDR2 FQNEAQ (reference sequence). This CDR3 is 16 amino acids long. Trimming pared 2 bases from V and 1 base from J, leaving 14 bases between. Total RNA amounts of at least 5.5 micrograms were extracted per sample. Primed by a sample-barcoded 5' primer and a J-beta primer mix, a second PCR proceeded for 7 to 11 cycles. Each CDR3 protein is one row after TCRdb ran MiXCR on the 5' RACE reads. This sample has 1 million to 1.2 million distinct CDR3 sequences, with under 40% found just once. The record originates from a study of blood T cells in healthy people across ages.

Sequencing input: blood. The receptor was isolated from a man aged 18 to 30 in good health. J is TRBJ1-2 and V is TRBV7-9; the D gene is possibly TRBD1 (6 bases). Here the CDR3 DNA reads TGTGCCAGCAGCTTAAGGGGCAGGGGTATTAACTATGGCTACACCTTC. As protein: CASSLRGRGINYGYTF.